This T cell receptor (beta chain) comes out of a study of blood T cells in healthy people across ages. This clonotype has just a few counts. The antigen remains undetermined. Primed by a sample-barcoded 5' primer and a J-beta primer mix, a second PCR proceeded for 7 to 11 cycles. TCRdb itself ran the 5' RACE reads through MiXCR, one entry per CDR3 protein. The sample shows about 800,000 distinct CDR3 sequences, 58% of them seen only once. The V gene's germline CDR1 is ENHRY and CDR2 SYGVKD. Trimming cost V 3 bases and J 4 bases, with 7 bases left between them. The CDR3 spans 12 residues. Study findings and constraints: A strong correlation was found between TCR beta diversity and the percentage of naive T cells. Measured against age, TCR beta diversity per million T cells decreased in a roughly linear manner. Higher diversity, along with more naive CD4+ cells, distinguished long-lived donors from aged donors.

PBMCs, at least 6 million per sample, were isolated. V is TRBV10-3 and J is TRBJ2-7; D gene ambiguous. Material: blood. This receptor was taken from a man aged 25-45 years in good health. The CDR3 protein is CAISDSKYEQYF. The CDR3 region has the DNA TGTGCCATCAGTGATAGCAAGTACGAGCAGTACTTC.